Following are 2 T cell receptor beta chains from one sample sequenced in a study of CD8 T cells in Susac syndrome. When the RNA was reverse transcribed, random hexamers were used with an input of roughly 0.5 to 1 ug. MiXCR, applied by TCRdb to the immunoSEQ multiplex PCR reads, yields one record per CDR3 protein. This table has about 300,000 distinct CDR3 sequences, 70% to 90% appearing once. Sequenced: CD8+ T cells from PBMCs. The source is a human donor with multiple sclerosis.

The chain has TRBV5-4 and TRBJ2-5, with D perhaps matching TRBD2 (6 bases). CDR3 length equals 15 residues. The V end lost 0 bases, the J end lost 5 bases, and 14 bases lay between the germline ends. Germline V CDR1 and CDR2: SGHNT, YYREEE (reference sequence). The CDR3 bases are TGTGCCAGCAGCTTGGCCGGAGGGAGCGGGGAGACCCAGTACTTC. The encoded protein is CASSLAGGSGETQYF.

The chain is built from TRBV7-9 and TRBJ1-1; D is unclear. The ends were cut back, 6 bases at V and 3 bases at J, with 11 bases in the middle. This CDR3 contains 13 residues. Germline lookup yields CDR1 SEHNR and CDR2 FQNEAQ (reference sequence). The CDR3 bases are TGTGCCAGCAGTTCACGATGGGACACTGAAGCTTTCTTT. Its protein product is CASSSRWDTEAFF.